This TCR beta chain is drawn from a study of graft-versus-host responses after intestinal transplantation. Germline loops: CDR1 MDHEN, CDR2 SYDVKM. The CDR3 has 17 residues. V was shortened by 5 bases and J by 1 base, with 20 bases between the two germline ends. Repertoires were generated with immunoSEQ multiplex PCR, while TCRdb's copy carries only in-frame clones and drops some. Among approximately 16,000 clones listed, roughly 80% were seen once. Researchers processed graft tissue to release intraepithelial and lamina propria lymphocytes. Here the sequenced sample was ileum tissue, taken 17 days after transplant. The sequence was obtained from a human patient who received an intestinal transplant, so some T cells may come from the graft donor. The rearrangement links TRBV28 to TRBJ2-5, with unresolved D. The CDR3 sequence is CASSDLIPSLAQETQYF. The CDR3 DNA follows: TGTGCCAGCAGTGATCTAATCCCCTCCTTGGCCCAAGAGACCCAGTACTTC.